This passage covers 22 T cell receptor beta chains from one sample sequenced in a study of T cell responses to AZD1222 COVID-19 vaccine. Data came from immunoSEQ multiplex PCR; TCRdb stores just in-frame clones and leaves some out. The sample shows about 140,000 clones, about 90% of them seen only once. The sequenced sample was peripheral blood, obtained on day 0 of AZD1222 vaccination. The receptors were gathered from an adult in good health.

The CDR3: CASSPVFQGDGYTF. The CDR3, as DNA: TGTGCCAGCAGCCCGGTATTCCAGGGGGATGGCTACACCTTC. The chain has TRBV28 and TRBJ1-2, with 7 bases aligning to TRBD1. The CDR3 totals 14 residues. The ends lost 6 bases at V and 6 bases at J; junction bases unmatched: 10. CDR1 is MDHEN and CDR2 is SYDVKM in the germline V gene.

The chain carries TRBV30 and TRBJ2-3, with 8 bases lining up with TRBD2. The CDR3 runs 15 residues. From germline, CDR1 is GTSNPN and CDR2 SVGIG (reference sequence). J gave up 3 bases and V 0 bases, and 5 bases lay outside the gene matches. CDR3 region: CAWSVPAGATDTQYF. CDR3 bases: TGTGCCTGGAGTGTACCAGCGGGGGCGACAGATACGCAGTATTTT.

The V call is TRBV7-9, the J call TRBJ1-1; possibly TRBD1 for D (6 bases). The germline gives CDR1 SEHNR, CDR2 FQNEAQ (reference sequence). V lost 0 bases and J 7 bases, leaving 9 bases between the germline ends. CDR3 length: 13 amino acids. CDR3 sequence (DNA): TGTGCCAGCAGCTTAGCGAACAGGGATGAAGCTTTCTTT. Encoded protein: CASSLANRDEAFF.

The chain couples TRBV6-5 to TRBJ1-2; 7 bases are shared with TRBD1. This CDR3 spans 12 amino acids. Germline V lookup: CDR1 MNHEY, CDR2 SVGAGI. V trimming: 8 bases; J trimming: 5 bases; junction bases outside the gene matches: 5. This chain's CDR3 is CASWTGDYGYTF. In DNA form, the CDR3 reads TGTGCCAGCTGGACAGGCGATTATGGCTACACCTTC.

This sequence joins TRBV6-2 or TRBV6-3 and TRBJ1-1, with D maybe TRBD1 (6 bases). The CDR3 has 15 residues. The V gene lost 5 bases and the J gene lost 0 bases, with 13 bases spanning the gap. Germline loops: CDR1 MNHEY, CDR2 SVGEGT. CDR3 sequence reads: CASSDPQGMNTEAFF. The CDR3 nucleotides read TGTGCCAGCAGTGACCCACAGGGTATGAACACTGAAGCTTTCTTT.

The rearrangement joins TRBV6-4 to TRBJ1-5; 9 bases are a match to TRBD1. The CDR3 sequence is 14 residues long. Germline CDR1 MRHNA, CDR2 SNTAGT. V dropped 5 bases and J dropped 4; count of bases not matched to a gene: 3. The DNA for the CDR3 is TGTGCCAGCAGTCCGACAGGGGGAAATCAGCCCCAGCATTTT. Protein: CASSPTGGNQPQHF.

CDR3 bases: TGTGCCACCAGTGATTCACCGGCGGGGCGGGAGCAGTACTTC. As protein: CATSDSPAGREQYF. J is TRBJ2-7 and V is TRBV24-1; the D gene is possibly TRBD2 (6 bases). Trimming removed 2 bases from V and 7 bases from J, with 14 bases in between. Germline V gene data show CDR1 as KGHDR and CDR2 as SFDVKD. The length of the CDR3 is 14 residues.

The V gene is TRBV6-5, the J gene TRBJ1-3; D is undetermined. The CDR3 loop spans 15 amino acids. CDR1 is MNHEY, CDR2 SVGAGI, per germline. Between the trimmed V and J ends, which lost 7 bases and 2 bases, there was a span of 15 bases. In DNA, the CDR3 is TGTGCCAGCACCCCCGGAGGGAAGGCTGGAAACACCATATATTTT. Encoded protein: CASTPGGKAGNTIYF.

The rearrangement joins TRBV9 to TRBJ1-5, with 7 bases that match TRBD1. The germline CDR1 and CDR2 sequences are SGDLS and YYNGEE. CDR3 length equals 14 residues. The trim removed 3 bases at V and 5 bases at J, leaving 5 bases unmatched. CDR3 DNA: TGTGCCAGCAGCGCTAACAGGGGCGATCAGCCCCAGCATTTT. Amino acids: CASSANRGDQPQHF.

The rearrangement joins TRBV12-3 or TRBV12-4 to TRBJ2-5; no definite D call. The CDR3 contains 12 residues. Trimming took off 3 bases at V and 5 bases at J, with 7 bases between the two ends. The CDR3 region has the DNA TGTGCCAGCAGTTTTATTGGGGAGACCCAGTACTTC. It specifies CASSFIGETQYF.

This rearrangement joins TRBV19 to TRBJ2-4; D might be TRBD1 (5 bases). The V end lost 5 bases, the J end lost 6 bases, and 5 bases lay between the germline ends. This CDR3 has 11 residues. CDR1 and CDR2 from the germline V gene are LNHDA and SQIVND (reference sequence). The CDR3 DNA is TGTGCCAGTAGTCAGGGAAACATTCAGTACTTC. This gives the protein CASSQGNIQYF.

This chain links TRBV30 with TRBJ1-2; D unresolved. Trimming pared 2 bases from V and 7 bases from J, leaving 17 bases between. CDR3 length: 14 amino acids. Germline V gene data show CDR1 as GTSNPN and CDR2 as SVGIG (reference sequence). CDR3 in amino acids: CAWSTRDSWGGYTF. In nucleotides, the CDR3 is TGTGCCTGGAGTACCCGAGACTCTTGGGGTGGCTACACCTTC.

In its sample, this clone was seen a few times. This rearrangement joins TRBV27 to TRBJ1-1; 12 bases map to TRBD1. This CDR3 has 14 residues. Germline V gives CDR1 MNHEY, CDR2 SMNVEV (reference sequence). Trimming removed 6 bases from V and 7 bases from J; junction bases left unmatched: 6. This CDR3 is CASSYGTGGGEAFF. CDR3 in DNA: TGTGCCAGCAGCTACGGGACAGGGGGCGGTGAAGCTTTCTTT.

The chain combines TRBV19 with TRBJ1-1; TRBD1 might be the D (5 bases). CDR1 and CDR2 from the germline V gene are LNHDA and SQIVND (reference sequence). The CDR3 extends over 16 amino acids. V was clipped by 1 base and J by 4 bases, with 16 bases between them. In DNA, the CDR3 is TGTGCCAGTAGTATAGTGCGGGGGGGATTGATCACTGAAGCTTTCTTT. Translation: CASSIVRGGLITEAFF. The whole variable domain, remainder taken from reference TRBV19 and TRBJ1-1, is DGGITQSPKYLFRKEGQNVTLSCEQNLNHDAMYWYRQDPGQGLRLIYYSQIVNDFQKGDIAEGYSVSREKKESFPLTVTSAQKNPTAFYLCASSIVRGGLITEAFFGQGTRLTVV.

V is TRBV19 and J is TRBJ1-4; tentative D call: TRBD1 (6 bases). Germline CDR1 reads LNHDA; CDR2 reads SQIVND (reference sequence). Trimming left V 6 bases short and J 7 bases short, with 15 bases between. The CDR3 runs to 14 residues. CDR3 sequence reads: CASRQQGEGEKLFF. CDR3 in DNA: TGTGCCAGTAGGCAACAGGGTGAAGGTGAAAAACTGTTTTTT.

This chain links TRBV6-5 with TRBJ2-3; 11 bases map to TRBD2. Unmatched junction bases numbered 4, after V lost 4 bases and J lost 10 bases. Germline values: CDR1 MNHEY, CDR2 SVGAGI. The CDR3 runs to 13 residues. The CDR3 protein is CASSSPGLAAQYF. Written as DNA, the CDR3 is TGTGCCAGCAGTTCCCCGGGACTAGCGGCGCAGTATTTT.

V is TRBV27 and J is TRBJ1-2, with D perhaps matching TRBD1 (6 bases). Germline CDR1 and CDR2: MNHEY and SMNVEV (reference sequence). V was shortened by 0 bases and J by 1 base, with 12 bases between the two germline ends. The CDR3 is 16 amino acids. DNA for the CDR3: TGTGCCAGCAGTTTATCGGCCGGGACACGTAACTATGGCTACACCTTC. This translates into CASSLSAGTRNYGYTF.

V usage is TRBV9 and J usage is TRBJ2-1; no definite D call. V dropped 0 bases and J dropped 10 bases, with 11 bases sitting between them. The CDR3 loop spans 13 amino acids. The germline CDR1 and CDR2 sequences are SGDLS and YYNGEE. The CDR3 sequence is CASSVVMRHEQFF. In nucleotides, the CDR3 is TGTGCCAGCAGCGTAGTTATGCGACACGAGCAGTTCTTC.

The rearrangement joins TRBV7-8 to TRBJ1-1; no clear D. CDR1 and CDR2 from the germline V gene are SGHVS and FQNEAQ. The length of the CDR3 is 15 residues. Trimming took 1 base from V and 1 from J, leaving 10 bases between them. The CDR3 sequence: CASSLGPRKNTEAFF. For the CDR3, the DNA is TGTGCCAGCAGCTTAGGTCCCAGAAAGAACACTGAAGCTTTCTTT.

The chain couples TRBV19 to TRBJ1-1; D might be TRBD1 (5 bases). Germline V gene sequence: CDR1 LNHDA, CDR2 SQIVND (reference sequence). The V end lost 7 bases, the J end lost 2 bases, and 14 bases lay between the germline ends. The CDR3 loop spans 14 amino acids. CDR3 in DNA: TGTGCCAGTAACGAGGGGTCCCAAAACACTGAAGCTTTCTTT. Amino acid sequence: CASNEGSQNTEAFF.

This clone is a singleton in its sample. The chain couples TRBV6-5 to TRBJ2-1; 10 bases fit TRBD1. CDR1 and CDR2 from the germline V gene are MNHEY and SVGAGI. The length of the CDR3 is 14 residues. J gave up 8 bases and V 7 bases, and 8 bases lay outside the gene matches. The CDR3, as DNA: TGTGCCAGCACCCCCCGGGACAGGGGCTATGAGCAGTTCTTC. It translates to CASTPRDRGYEQFF.

The rearrangement uses TRBV6-2 or TRBV6-3 and TRBJ2-2, with 8 bases aligning to TRBD1. Germline assignment: CDR1 MNHEY and CDR2 SVGEGT. Germline trimming cut 3 bases from V and 7 bases from J; bases unmatched to any gene: 10. This CDR3 region has 16 residues. The CDR3 sequence: CASSYFRGRVGGELFF. The CDR3, as DNA: TGTGCCAGCAGTTATTTCAGGGGGCGCGTCGGCGGGGAGCTGTTTTTT.